This T cell receptor (beta chain) originates from a study of T-cell reconstitution after alpha-beta-depleted transplantation in children. CDR3 size: 14 residues. Trimming left V 10 bases short and J 5 bases short, with 19 bases between. In germline, CDR1 is MNHEY, CDR2 SMNVEV (reference sequence). This clonotype showed up just a few times. Unique molecular identifiers were used to barcode this TCRbeta library. MiXCR, applied by TCRdb to the PCR reads, yields one record per CDR3 protein. The data show approximately 430,000 distinct CDR3 sequences, 16% seen once. The genes are TRBV27 and TRBJ2-3; perhaps D is TRBD1 or TRBD2 (5 bases each). The source of this sequence is a boy in the first two years of life who had a stem cell transplant for Wiskott-Aldrich syndrome, so the T cells may come from the graft donor. The material sequenced was PBMCs, mostly from graft donor cells, taken 360 days after TCRalphabeta/CD19-depleted stem cell transplant. The CDR3: CATMLGRQEDTQYF. The CDR3 bases are TGTGCCACCATGTTGGGACGGCAAGAAGATACGCAGTATTTT.